The present T cell receptor beta chain was sequenced within a study of blood T cell repertoires in COVID-19. Across the study: Specimens from acute and convalescent COVID-19 originated in the United States, Italy and Spain. PBMCs, B-cell-depleted T cells, or T cells were the source of the cDNA or gDNA that made up the material.

CDR1 and CDR2 from the germline V gene are KGHDR and SFDVKD. Trimming pared 6 bases from V and 5 bases from J, leaving 12 bases between. The CDR3 covers 13 residues. Methods used by the authors: Estimates of nucleated cell counts were drawn from the amplification of reference gene primers. The table came from immunoSEQ multiplex PCR; TCRdb's copy has only in-frame clones and leaves some out. V, J and clone size were drawn from that table, and D and trimming were deduced from the DNA. The data contain hundreds of thousands of clones, about nine tenths of them singletons. The rearrangement joins TRBV24-1 to TRBJ1-1; tentative D call: TRBD1 (5 bases). The specimen sequenced was peripheral blood. This sequence was found in a woman between 18 and 30 years old with acute or convalescent COVID-19. CDR3 coding DNA: TGTGCCACCAGTCGGGCCGGGGGGACTGAAGCTTTCTTT. This gives the protein CATSRAGGTEAFF.